This TCR beta chain came from a study of cytomegalovirus exposure and HLA in healthy donors. Germline loops: CDR1 SNHLY, CDR2 FYNNEI. CDR3 length equals 12 residues. PCR employed 60 Vbeta and 13 Jbeta primers. Clones were read by immunoSEQ multiplex PCR, and TCRdb kept only the in-frame ones, dropping some. The table has roughly 130,000 clones, roughly three fifths seen once. Worth noting for this clone: Sequence at one end of the junction differs from germline and may be a read error.

The gene calls are TRBV2 and TRBJ1-2, with D perhaps matching TRBD1 (6 bases). The source is a male donor in good health and CMV-seronegative. Sequencing was performed on PBMCs. The CDR3 DNA reads TGTGCCAGCAAGTGGGGACAATATGGCTACCCCTTC. Protein product: CASKWGQYGYPF.